These T cell receptor beta chains were read from a single sample in a study of naive and memory T cell subsets. TCRdb reprocessed the UMI-ligation and nested PCR reads with MiXCR, giving one entry per CDR3 protein. Of around 160,000 distinct CDR3 sequences listed, about 15% are singletons. Sequencing was carried out using naive CD4+ T cells from blood. These receptors were collected from a human donor in good health. Each CDR3 is given with its conserved first and last residue. Clone size is stated in some rows and not others, as once, few, many or a class when expanded.

j_gene | v_gene | abundance | CDR3aa
TRBJ2-5 | TRBV11-2 | NA | CASSSPFRDSETQYF
TRBJ2-5 | TRBV5-4 | few | CASSGRRGEVQETQYF
TRBJ2-1 | TRBV9 | NA | CASSVDGGRGLQFF
TRBJ2-1 | TRBV29-1 | NA | CSVAVLTASSYNEQFF
TRBJ2-3 | TRBV7-9 | many | CASSQQPSTDTQYF
TRBJ1-6 | TRBV7-9 | few | CASSLDSGGRNSPLHF
TRBJ2-7 | TRBV18 | NA | CAISPKAGEQYF
TRBJ2-1 | TRBV10-2 | NA | CASSLPIDNAVSGGGEQFF
TRBJ2-7 | TRBV12-3/TRBV12-4 | few | CASSTGGARGEQYF
TRBJ1-6 | TRBV12-3/TRBV12-4 | few | CASSLVGRLSYNSPLHF
TRBJ2-3 | TRBV12-3/TRBV12-4 | few | CASSFSGGPDTQYF
TRBJ2-3 | TRBV10-3 | few | CAISESKQAITDTQYF
TRBJ2-7 | TRBV5-1 | NA | CASRRDRPYEQYF
TRBJ2-6 | TRBV7-2 | NA | CASSLRPVSGANVLTF
TRBJ2-7 | TRBV25-1 | many | CASAGGRSYEQYF
TRBJ1-5 | TRBV20-1 | few | CSYPGWGSNQPQHF
TRBJ1-5 | TRBV7-2 | NA | CASSLGNRYNQPQHF
TRBJ1-2 | TRBV20-1 | few | CSALESTGGDYGYTF
TRBJ2-3 | TRBV10-3 | NA | CAISAGLAGTSTDTQYF
TRBJ2-3 | TRBV6-6 | once | CASRAGVATQYF
TRBJ2-1 | TRBV7-2 | few | CASRQYNEQFF
TRBJ1-1 | TRBV20-1 | NA | CSARDPRNTEAFF
TRBJ2-3 | TRBV28 | few | CASSLYGSGSALGTDTQYF